Listed below are T cell receptor beta chains from one sample, sequenced in a study of cytomegalovirus exposure and HLA in healthy donors. TCRdb's table, derived via immunoSEQ multiplex PCR, lists solely in-frame clones and lacks some. Here the sample spans some 250,000 clones, around 90% being singletons. Material for sequencing was PBMCs. The receptors originated from a woman between 18 and 29 years old in good health and CMV-seronegative. CDR3s include the opening cysteine and the closing phenylalanine or tryptophan. A D gene is named only where the DNA matches it firmly. Only some rows state a clone size, as once, few, many or a class for expanded clones.

>TRBD1|once|TRBV7-3|TRBJ2-2|16
CASSSDDRGYTGELFF
TGTGCCAGCAGCTCCGATGACAGGGGATATACCGGGGAGCTGTTTTTT
>TRBD1|-|TRBV10-3|TRBJ1-2|13
CATGQGANYGYTF
TGTGCCACCGGACAGGGAGCTAACTATGGCTACACCTTC
>-|-|TRBV4-3|TRBJ2-2|15
CASSHLDRNTGELFF
TGCGCCAGCAGCCACTTGGACAGGAACACCGGGGAGCTGTTTTTT
>-|once|TRBV19|TRBJ2-2|18
CASSIGLALPWGTGELFF
TGTGCCAGTAGTATAGGTCTAGCGTTGCCGTGGGGCACCGGGGAGCTGTTTTTT
>TRBD1|-|TRBV5-8|TRBJ1-1|16
CASSLRTGEFGTEAFF
TGTGCCAGCAGCTTGAGGACAGGGGAGTTCGGCACTGAAGCTTTCTTT
>-|few|TRBV7-9|TRBJ2-7|12
CASSLAHYEQYF
TGTGCCAGCAGCTTAGCCCATTACGAGCAGTACTTC
>-|once|TRBV6-1|TRBJ1-2|16
CASSVGWEDRYYGYTF
TGTGCCAGCAGTGTGGGTTGGGAGGACCGATACTATGGCTACACCTTC
>TRBD2|-|TRBV19|TRBJ2-1|14
CASTPGGPGNEQFF
TGTGCCAGTACCCCGGGGGGGCCAGGAAATGAGCAGTTCTTC
>-|once|TRBV2|TRBJ1-3|15
CASSEGQHSGNTIYF
TGTGCCAGCAGTGAAGGACAGCACTCTGGAAACACCATATATTTT
>TRBD1|few|TRBV6-1|TRBJ1-6|15
CASSDLTGGLSPLHF
TGTGCCAGCAGTGACCTAACAGGGGGCCTATCACCCCTCCACTTT
>TRBD2|-|TRBV5-1|TRBJ2-3|15
CASSLAGGSTDTQYF
TGCGCCAGCAGCTTAGCGGGGGGGAGCACAGATACGCAGTATTTT
>TRBD1|once|TRBV4-1|TRBJ1-6|16
CASSQAGQGGNSPLHF
TGCGCCAGCAGCCAGGCGGGACAGGGAGGGAATTCACCCCTCCACTTT
>TRBD2|-|TRBV5-1|TRBJ2-2|15
CASSNSGPNTGELFF
TGCGCCAGCAGTAATAGCGGGCCGAACACCGGGGAGCTGTTTTTT
>-|once|TRBV6-1|TRBJ2-2|11
CASRETGELFF
TGTGCCAGCAGGGAGACCGGGGAGCTGTTTTTT
>-|-|TRBV7-9|TRBJ1-1|13
CASSNQGYTEAFF
TGTGCCAGCAGCAATCAGGGGTACACTGAAGCTTTCTTT
>-|-|TRBV9|TRBJ2-3|14
CASSPIKGVDTQYF
TGTGCCAGCAGCCCAATTAAGGGGGTAGATACGCAGTATTTT
>TRBD1|-|TRBV27|TRBJ1-3|15
CASRRTGGSGNTIYF
TGTGCCAGCAGACGGACAGGGGGCTCTGGAAACACCATATATTTT
>-|-|TRBV6-5|TRBJ2-3|16
CASSYSQGRGTDTQYF
TGTGCCAGCAGTTACAGTCAGGGGCGCGGCACAGATACGCAGTATTTT
>-|-|TRBV7-9|TRBJ1-4|12
CASSLGPGKLFF
TGTGCCAGCAGCTTAGGTCCAGGCAAACTGTTTTTT
>TRBD1|-|TRBV14|TRBJ1-1|13
CASSRQTGVEAFF
TGTGCCAGCAGCCGCCAAACAGGGGTTGAAGCTTTCTTT
>-|-|TRBV14|TRBJ2-3|13
CASRRQGTDTQYF
TGTGCCAGCAGGCGACAGGGCACAGATACGCAGTATTTT
>-|-|TRBV7-2|TRBJ2-7|17
CASSLDPRLESSHEQYF
TGTGCCAGCAGCTTAGATCCTAGGCTAGAGAGCTCCCACGAGCAGTACTTC
>-|-|TRBV27|TRBJ1-5|16
CASSLSGRGSNQPQHF
TGTGCCAGCAGTTTATCCGGGAGGGGAAGCAATCAGCCCCAGCATTTT
>-|-|TRBV6-4|TRBJ1-2|11
CASSDSNSYTF
TGTGCCAGCAGTGACTCGAACAGCTACACCTTC
>-|-|TRBV7-2|TRBJ1-1|14
CASSLDAGATEAFF
TGTGCCAGCAGCTTAGACGCGGGGGCGACTGAAGCTTTCTTT
>-|-|TRBV10-2|TRBJ2-1|16
CASSEYGDGGSNEQFF
TGCGCCAGCAGTGAGTACGGAGACGGTGGGTCCAATGAGCAGTTCTTC
>TRBD2|-|TRBV23-1|TRBJ2-5|21
CASSHHQGLAGGRKYQETQYF
TGCGCCAGCAGTCACCATCAGGGACTAGCGGGGGGCCGCAAGTACCAAGAGACCCAGTACTTC
>-|-|TRBV5-1|TRBJ1-4|14
CASSLERGNEKLFF
TGCGCCAGCAGCTTGGAAAGGGGGAATGAAAAACTGTTTTTT
>TRBD2|-|TRBV15|TRBJ2-3|17
CATSAIAGQGGTDTQYF
TGTGCCACCAGCGCTATAGCGGGGCAAGGGGGCACAGATACGCAGTATTTT
>TRBD1|-|TRBV14|TRBJ1-5|13
CASSLTGDQPQHF
TGTGCCAGCAGCCTGACAGGGGATCAGCCCCAGCATTTT
>TRBD1|few|TRBV25-1|TRBJ2-2|15
CASSVGQGHTGELFF
TGTGCCAGCAGTGTCGGACAGGGACACACCGGGGAGCTGTTTTTT
>TRBD1|-|TRBV5-4|TRBJ1-2|17
CASSLEGVAGGNYGYTF
TGTGCCAGCAGCTTGGAAGGCGTGGCAGGGGGTAACTATGGCTACACCTTC
>TRBD1|-|TRBV9|TRBJ2-1|17
CASSVDPMGTGNNEQFF
TGTGCCAGCAGCGTAGACCCAATGGGGACAGGGAATAATGAGCAGTTCTTC
>TRBD2|-|TRBV5-4|TRBJ2-3|15
CASSLGGGFTDTQYF
TGTGCCAGCAGCCTAGGCGGGGGGTTTACAGATACGCAGTATTTT
>-|-|TRBV2|TRBJ1-5|14
CASSTPYSNQPQHF
TGTGCCAGCAGTACACCTTATAGCAATCAGCCCCAGCATTTT
>-|-|TRBV6-5|TRBJ1-3|13
CASSSNSGNTIYF
TGTGCCAGCAGTTCTAACTCTGGAAACACCATATATTTT
>TRBD1|-|TRBV29-1|TRBJ1-2|12
CSVLKTGSGYTF
TGCAGCGTACTAAAGACAGGGAGCGGCTACACCTTC
>-|once|TRBV14|TRBJ2-5|14
CASSQNRVLETQYF
TGTGCCAGCAGCCAGAACAGGGTTCTTGAGACCCAGTACTTC
>-|-|TRBV30|TRBJ2-5|11
CAWSPKETQYF
TGTGCCTGGAGTCCAAAAGAGACCCAGTACTTC
>-|-|TRBV5-5|TRBJ1-5|13
CASRVGADQPQHF
TGTGCCAGCAGAGTTGGGGCGGATCAGCCCCAGCATTTT
>TRBD1|-|TRBV6-6|TRBJ2-7|15
CASSWDSPNPYEQYF
TGTGCCAGCAGCTGGGACAGCCCGAACCCCTACGAGCAGTACTTC
>TRBD1|-|TRBV5-1|TRBJ2-5|14
CASSSGQGDETQYF
TGCGCCAGCAGCTCGGGACAGGGGGACGAGACCCAGTACTTC
>TRBD1|-|TRBV7-2|TRBJ1-6|16
CASSLAYRGEDSPLHF
TGTGCCAGCAGCTTAGCGTACAGGGGGGAAGATTCACCCCTCCACTTT
>-|-|TRBV5-5|TRBJ1-6|15
CASSLSVGVNSPLHF
TGTGCCAGCAGCTTGTCTGTGGGAGTAAATTCACCCCTCCACTTT
>TRBD1|-|TRBV6-6|TRBJ1-4|15
CASSYSTGAAEKLFF
TGTGCCAGCAGTTACTCGACAGGGGCAGCTGAAAAACTGTTTTTT
>-|-|TRBV27|TRBJ2-7|15
CASSLLGGRVYEQYF
TGTGCCAGCAGTTTATTGGGGGGGCGCGTCTACGAGCAGTACTTC
>-|-|TRBV11-2|TRBJ1-1|13
CASSLEARSEAFF
TGTGCCAGCAGCTTAGAAGCCCGATCTGAAGCTTTCTTT
>-|-|TRBV12-5|TRBJ1-1|17
CASGLVVAGRGPGEAFF
TGTGCTAGTGGTTTGGTTGTCGCAGGGAGGGGACCTGGTGAAGCTTTCTTT
>-|once|TRBV28|TRBJ1-1|11
CASSPGGGAFF
TGTGCCAGCAGTCCGGGGGGAGGAGCTTTCTTT
>-|-|TRBV6-6|TRBJ2-3|14
CASSYGLALDTQYF
TGTGCCAGCAGTTACGGGTTAGCGTTAGATACGCAGTATTTT